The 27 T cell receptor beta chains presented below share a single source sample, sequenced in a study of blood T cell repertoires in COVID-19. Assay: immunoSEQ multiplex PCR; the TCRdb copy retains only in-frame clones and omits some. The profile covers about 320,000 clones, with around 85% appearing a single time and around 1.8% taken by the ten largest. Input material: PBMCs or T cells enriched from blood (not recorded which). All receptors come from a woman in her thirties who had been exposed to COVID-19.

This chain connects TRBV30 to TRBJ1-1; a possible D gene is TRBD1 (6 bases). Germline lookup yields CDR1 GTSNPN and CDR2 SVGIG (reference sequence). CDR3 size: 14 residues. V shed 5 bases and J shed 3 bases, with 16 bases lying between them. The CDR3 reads CAWGTGSGHTEAFF. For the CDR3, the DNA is TGTGCCTGGGGTACAGGGTCGGGCCACACTGAAGCTTTCTTT.

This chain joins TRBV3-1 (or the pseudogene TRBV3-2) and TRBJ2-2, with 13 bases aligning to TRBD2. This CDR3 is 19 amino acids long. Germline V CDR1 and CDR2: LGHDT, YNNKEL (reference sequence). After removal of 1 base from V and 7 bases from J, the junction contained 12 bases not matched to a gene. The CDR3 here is CASSQGLPGLAGSGGELFF. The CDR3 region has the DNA TGTGCCAGCAGCCAAGGACTTCCGGGACTAGCGGGATCCGGCGGGGAGCTGTTTTTT.

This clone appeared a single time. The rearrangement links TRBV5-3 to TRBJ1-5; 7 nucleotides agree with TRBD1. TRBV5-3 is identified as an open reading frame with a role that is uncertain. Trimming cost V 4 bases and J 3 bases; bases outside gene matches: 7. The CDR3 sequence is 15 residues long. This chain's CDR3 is CARSPTDRDNQPQHF. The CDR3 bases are TGTGCCAGAAGCCCTACCGACAGGGACAATCAGCCCCAGCATTTT.

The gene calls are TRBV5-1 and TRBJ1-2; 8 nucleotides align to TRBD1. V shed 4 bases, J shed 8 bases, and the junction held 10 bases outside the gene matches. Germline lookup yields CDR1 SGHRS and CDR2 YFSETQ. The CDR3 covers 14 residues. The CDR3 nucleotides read TGCGCCAGCAGCCCTGACCCAGGGGGCCGAGGCTACACCTTC. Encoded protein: CASSPDPGGRGYTF.

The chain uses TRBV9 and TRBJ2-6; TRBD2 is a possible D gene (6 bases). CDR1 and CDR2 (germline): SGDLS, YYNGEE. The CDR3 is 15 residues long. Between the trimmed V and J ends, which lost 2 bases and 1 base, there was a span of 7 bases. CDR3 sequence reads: CASSVAGSGANVLTF. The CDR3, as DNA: TGTGCCAGCAGCGTCGCGGGATCTGGGGCCAACGTCCTGACTTTC.

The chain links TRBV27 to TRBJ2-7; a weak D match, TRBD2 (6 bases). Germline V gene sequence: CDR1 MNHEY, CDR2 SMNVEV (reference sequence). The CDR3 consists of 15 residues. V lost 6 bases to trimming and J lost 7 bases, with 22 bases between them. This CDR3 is CASSNVGGSAGEQYF. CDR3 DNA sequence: TGTGCCAGCAGCAATGTTGGGGGGAGCGCGGGGGAGCAGTACTTC.

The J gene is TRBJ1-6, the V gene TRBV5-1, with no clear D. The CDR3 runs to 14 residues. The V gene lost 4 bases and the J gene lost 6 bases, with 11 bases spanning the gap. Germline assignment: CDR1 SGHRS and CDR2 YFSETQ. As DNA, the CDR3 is TGCGCCAGCAGCCGGACCGGGATTAATTCACCCCTCCACTTT. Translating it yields CASSRTGINSPLHF.

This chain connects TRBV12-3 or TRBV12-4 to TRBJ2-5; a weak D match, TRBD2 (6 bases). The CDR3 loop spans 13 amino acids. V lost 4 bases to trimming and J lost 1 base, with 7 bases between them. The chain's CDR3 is CASSSGSQETQYF. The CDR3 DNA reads TGTGCCAGCAGTTCCGGGAGCCAAGAGACCCAGTACTTC.

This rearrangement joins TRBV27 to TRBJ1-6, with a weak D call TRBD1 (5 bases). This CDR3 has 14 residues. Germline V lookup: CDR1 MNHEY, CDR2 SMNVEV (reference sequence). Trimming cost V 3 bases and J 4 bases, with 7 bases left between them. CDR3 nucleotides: TGTGCCAGCAGTTTCGACAGTTATAATTCACCCCTCCACTTT. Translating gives CASSFDSYNSPLHF.

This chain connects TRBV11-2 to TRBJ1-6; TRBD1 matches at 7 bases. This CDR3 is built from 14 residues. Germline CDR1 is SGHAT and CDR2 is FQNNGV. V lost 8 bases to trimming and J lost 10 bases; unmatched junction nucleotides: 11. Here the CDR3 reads CASDNGGGKSPLHF. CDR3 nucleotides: TGTGCCAGCGACAACGGAGGGGGCAAATCACCCCTCCACTTT. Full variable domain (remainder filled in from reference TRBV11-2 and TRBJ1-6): EAGVAQSPRYKIIEKRQSVAFWCNPISGHATLYWYQQILGQGPKLLIQFQNNGVVDDSQLPKDRFSAERLKGVDSTLKIQPAKLEDSAVYLCASDNGGGKSPLHFGNGTRLTVT.

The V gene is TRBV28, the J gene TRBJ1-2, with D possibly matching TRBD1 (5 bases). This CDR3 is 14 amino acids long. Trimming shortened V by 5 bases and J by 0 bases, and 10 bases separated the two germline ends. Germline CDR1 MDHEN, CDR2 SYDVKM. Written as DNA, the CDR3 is TGTGCCAGCAGTGAACAGGCGGCTAACTATGGCTACACCTTC. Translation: CASSEQAANYGYTF.

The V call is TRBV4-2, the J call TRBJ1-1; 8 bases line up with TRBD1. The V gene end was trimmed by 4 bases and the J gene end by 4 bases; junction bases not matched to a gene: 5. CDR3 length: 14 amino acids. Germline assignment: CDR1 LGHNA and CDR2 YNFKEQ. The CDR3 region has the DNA TGTGCCAGCAGCCTCGGGACAGGTACCACTGAAGCTTTCTTT. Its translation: CASSLGTGTTEAFF.

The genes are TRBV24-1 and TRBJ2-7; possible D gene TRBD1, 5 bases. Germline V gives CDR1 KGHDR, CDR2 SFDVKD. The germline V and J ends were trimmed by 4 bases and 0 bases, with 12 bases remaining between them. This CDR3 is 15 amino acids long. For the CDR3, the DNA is TGTGCCACCAGTGACGCAGACAGCTACTCCTACGAGCAGTACTTC. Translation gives CATSDADSYSYEQYF.

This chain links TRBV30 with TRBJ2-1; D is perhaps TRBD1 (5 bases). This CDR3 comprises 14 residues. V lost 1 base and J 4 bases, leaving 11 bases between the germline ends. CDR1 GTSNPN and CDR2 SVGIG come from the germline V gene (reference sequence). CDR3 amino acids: CAWSGLRGYNEQFF. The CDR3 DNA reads TGTGCCTGGAGTGGGTTAAGGGGATACAATGAGCAGTTCTTC.

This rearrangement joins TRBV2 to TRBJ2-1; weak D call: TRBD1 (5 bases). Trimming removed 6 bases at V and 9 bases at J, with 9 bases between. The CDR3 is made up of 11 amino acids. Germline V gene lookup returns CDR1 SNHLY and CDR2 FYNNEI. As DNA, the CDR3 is TGTGCCAGCAGGATACAGGTTGAGCAGTTCTTC. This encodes CASRIQVEQFF.

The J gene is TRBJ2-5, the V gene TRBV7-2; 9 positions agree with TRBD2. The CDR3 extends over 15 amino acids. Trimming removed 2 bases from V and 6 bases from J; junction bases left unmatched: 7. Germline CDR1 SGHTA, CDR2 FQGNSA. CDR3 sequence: CASSLNAGGVKTQYF. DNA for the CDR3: TGTGCCAGCAGCTTAAACGCGGGGGGGGTGAAGACCCAGTACTTC.

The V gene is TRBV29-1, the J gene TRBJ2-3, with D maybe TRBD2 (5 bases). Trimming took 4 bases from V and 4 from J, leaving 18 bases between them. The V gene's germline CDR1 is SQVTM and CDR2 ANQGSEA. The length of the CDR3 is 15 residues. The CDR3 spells CSVAESWGVADTQYF. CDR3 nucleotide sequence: TGCAGCGTTGCGGAATCCTGGGGAGTTGCAGATACGCAGTATTTT.

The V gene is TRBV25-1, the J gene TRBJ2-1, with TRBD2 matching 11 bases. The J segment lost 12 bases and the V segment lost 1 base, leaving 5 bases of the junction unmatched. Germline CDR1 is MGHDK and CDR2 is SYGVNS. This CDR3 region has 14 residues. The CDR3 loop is CASSESLAGGWQFF. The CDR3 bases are TGTGCCAGCAGTGAATCCTTAGCGGGGGGGTGGCAGTTCTTC.

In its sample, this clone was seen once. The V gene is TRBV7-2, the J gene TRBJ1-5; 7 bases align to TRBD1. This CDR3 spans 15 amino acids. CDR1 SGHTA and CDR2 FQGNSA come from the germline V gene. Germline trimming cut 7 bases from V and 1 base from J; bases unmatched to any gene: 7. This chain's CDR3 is CASTRDSLSNQPQHF. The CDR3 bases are TGTGCCAGCACCAGGGACAGTCTCAGCAATCAGCCCCAGCATTTT.

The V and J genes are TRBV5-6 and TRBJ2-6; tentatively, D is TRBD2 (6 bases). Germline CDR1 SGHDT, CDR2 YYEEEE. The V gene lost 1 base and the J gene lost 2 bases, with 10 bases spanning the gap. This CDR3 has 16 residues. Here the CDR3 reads CASSLNPGAGANVLTF. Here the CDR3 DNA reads TGTGCCAGCAGCTTGAATCCGGGGGCTGGGGCCAACGTCCTGACTTTC.

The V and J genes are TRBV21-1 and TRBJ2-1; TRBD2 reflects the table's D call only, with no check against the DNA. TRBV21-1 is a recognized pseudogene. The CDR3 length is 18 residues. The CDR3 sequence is CASSKRGYCGRAVNEQFF. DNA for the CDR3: TGTGCCAGCAGCAAAAGGGGATATTGCGGGAGGGCCGTGAATGAGCAGTTCTTC.

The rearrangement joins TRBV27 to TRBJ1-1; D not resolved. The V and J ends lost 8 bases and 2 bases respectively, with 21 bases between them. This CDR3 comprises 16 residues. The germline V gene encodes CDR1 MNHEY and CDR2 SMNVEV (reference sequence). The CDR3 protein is CASRPLGETPNTEAFF. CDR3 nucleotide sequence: TGTGCCAGCCGACCTCTGGGAGAGACCCCCAACACTGAAGCTTTCTTT.

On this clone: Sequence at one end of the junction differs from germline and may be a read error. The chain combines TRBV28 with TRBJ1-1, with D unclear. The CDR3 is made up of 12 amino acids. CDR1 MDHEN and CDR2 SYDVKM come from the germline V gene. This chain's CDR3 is CASTLGGYEPLF. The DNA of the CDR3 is TGTGCCAGCACCCTAGGAGGGTATGAGCCCCTCTTT.

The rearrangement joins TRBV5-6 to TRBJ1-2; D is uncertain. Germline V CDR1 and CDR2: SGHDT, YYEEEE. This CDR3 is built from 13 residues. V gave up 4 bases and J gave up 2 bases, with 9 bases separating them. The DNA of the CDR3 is TGTGCCAGCAGCCCCCGGTTGAACTATGGCTACACCTTC. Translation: CASSPRLNYGYTF.

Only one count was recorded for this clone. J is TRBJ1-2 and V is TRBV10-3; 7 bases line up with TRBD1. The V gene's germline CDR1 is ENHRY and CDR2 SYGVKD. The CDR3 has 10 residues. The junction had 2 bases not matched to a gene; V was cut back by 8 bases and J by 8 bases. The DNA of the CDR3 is TGTGCCATCGGACAGGCCGGCTACACCTTC. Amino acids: CAIGQAGYTF.

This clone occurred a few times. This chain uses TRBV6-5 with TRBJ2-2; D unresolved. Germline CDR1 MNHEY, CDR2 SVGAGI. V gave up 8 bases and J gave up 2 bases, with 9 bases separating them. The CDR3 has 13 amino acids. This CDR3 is CASLGPNTGELFF. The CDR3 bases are TGTGCCAGCCTTGGGCCAAACACCGGGGAGCTGTTTTTT.

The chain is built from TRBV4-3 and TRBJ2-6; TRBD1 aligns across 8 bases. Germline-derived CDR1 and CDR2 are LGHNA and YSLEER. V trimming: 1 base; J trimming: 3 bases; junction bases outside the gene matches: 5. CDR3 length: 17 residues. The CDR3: CASSQGQGMSGANVLTF. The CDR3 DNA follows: TGCGCCAGCAGCCAAGGACAGGGGATGAGTGGGGCCAACGTCCTGACTTTC.